The TCR beta chain under discussion was sequenced for a study of T cells after yellow fever vaccination. Synthesis of TCR cDNA relied on 5'RACE template switching, which attached a universal primer site and UMIs. TCRdb independently ran MiXCR on the 5' RACE reads; one entry per CDR3 protein. The data contain a few hundred thousand distinct CDR3 sequences, about 6% of them singletons. This CDR3 contains 14 residues. V lost 4 bases and J lost 0, with 8 bases in between. Per germline, CDR1 ENHRY and CDR2 SYGVKD. This clonotype was found many times. Its specificity is unknown. Study-level results: Abundant clonotypes from the bulk population could contaminate FACS-sorted repertoires. Subsequent to the booster, the majority of primary-vaccination clones reappeared (96% CD4, roughly 90% CD8).

The chain joins TRBV10-3 to TRBJ2-3, with D hard to call. The sample consisted of PBMCs, taken 5 days after the yellow fever booster vaccination. This receptor was taken from a man aged 25 to 40 who received the YFV17D yellow fever vaccine. The CDR3 DNA reads as TGTGCCATCAGTGTTATCGCAAGCACAGATACGCAGTATTTT. Amino acid sequence: CAISVIASTDTQYF.